The 29 T cell receptor beta chains below were found in one sample sequenced in a study of blood T cell repertoires in COVID-19. Here immunoSEQ multiplex PCR was the method, and the copy in TCRdb shows in-frame clones only, minus some. The repertoire holds nearly 65,000 clones, with approximately 79% as singletons. Sequenced sample: peripheral blood. These receptors were obtained from a human donor in a cohort sampled during active COVID-19.

The rearrangement links TRBV12-3 or TRBV12-4 to TRBJ2-1, with a possible D match to TRBD2 (6 bases). The germline V and J ends were trimmed by 7 bases and 5 bases, with 12 bases remaining between them. The length of the CDR3 is 13 residues. The CDR3 region is CASNRDSHNEQFF. The CDR3, as DNA: TGTGCCAGCAATAGGGACTCACACAATGAGCAGTTCTTC.

This chain links TRBV12-3 or TRBV12-4 with TRBJ1-2; D uncertain. CDR3 length: 13 amino acids. Trimming left V 8 bases short and J 4 bases short, with 14 bases between. The CDR3 is CASAKKRSYGYTF. The CDR3 nucleotides read TGTGCCAGCGCCAAGAAGCGGAGCTATGGCTACACCTTC.

The chain joins TRBV24-1 to TRBJ1-6, with a tentative D call TRBD1 (5 bases). V was clipped by 12 bases and J by 9 bases, with 14 bases between them. This CDR3 comprises 12 residues. Germline V gene data show CDR1 as KGHDR and CDR2 as SFDVKD. The CDR3 DNA follows: TGTGCCGCCGGGGGGGAAGGTTCACCCCTCCACTTT. Translated, it gives CAAGGEGSPLHF.

The V call is TRBV10-1, the J call TRBJ2-7, with 12 bases fitting TRBD1. V gave up 8 bases and J gave up 4 bases; unmatched junction bases: 18. CDR3 size: 18 residues. Per germline, CDR1 WNHNN and CDR2 SYGVQD (reference sequence). For the CDR3, the DNA is TGCGCCAGCCCGCAAGAGGGACAGGGGGCGGCCTTTCATTACGAGCAGTACTTC. This encodes CASPQEGQGAAFHYEQYF.

J is TRBJ2-7 and V is TRBV7-8; 9 bases fit TRBD1. The CDR3 loop spans 15 amino acids. Germline loops: CDR1 SGHVS, CDR2 FQNEAQ. V lost 4 bases to trimming and J lost 2 bases; unmatched junction nucleotides: 6. The CDR3 region is CASSYGTGRAYEQYF. In DNA form, the CDR3 reads TGTGCCAGCAGCTACGGGACAGGGCGGGCCTACGAGCAGTACTTC.

CDR3 loop: CASSQDSAGGFTNEKLFF. The CDR3 nucleotides read TGCGCCAGCAGCCAAGATTCGGCAGGGGGCTTCACTAATGAAAAACTGTTTTTT. V usage is TRBV4-3 and J usage is TRBJ1-4; 8 bases map to TRBD1. V was clipped by 0 bases and J by 2 bases; unmatched bases: 8. This CDR3 spans 18 amino acids. CDR1 LGHNA and CDR2 YSLEER come from the germline V gene.

This clone appeared once. This chain joins TRBV9 and TRBJ2-1, with 12 bases identical to TRBD2. The CDR3 spans 16 residues. V lost 3 bases and J lost 6; bases outside the gene matches: 7. Germline-derived CDR1 and CDR2 are SGDLS and YYNGEE. CDR3 protein: CASSGNLAGGRNEQFF. CDR3 coding DNA: TGTGCCAGCAGCGGAAATCTAGCGGGAGGGCGCAATGAGCAGTTCTTC.

This rearrangement joins TRBV18 to TRBJ1-3, with TRBD1 as a possible D gene (5 bases). The CDR3 is 15 residues long. Germline assignment: CDR1 KGHSH and CDR2 LQKENI. V was clipped by 3 bases and J by 0 bases, with 9 bases between them. The CDR3 DNA sequence: TGTGCCAGCTCACCTACAGGCGACTCTGGAAACACCATATATTTT. Translating it yields CASSPTGDSGNTIYF. Variable domain in full (rest from reference TRBV18 and TRBJ1-3): NAGVMQNPRHLVRRRGQEARLRCSPMKGHSHVYWYRQLPEEGLKFMVYLQKENIIDESGMPKERFSAEFPKEGPSILRIQQVVRGDSAAYFCASSPTGDSGNTIYFGEGSWLTVV.

The chain combines TRBV7-8 with TRBJ1-1, with TRBD1 identical over 7 bases. CDR1 is SGHVS, CDR2 FQNEAQ, per germline. The junction had 7 bases not matched to a gene; V was cut back by 6 bases and J by 3 bases. The CDR3 contains 14 residues. The CDR3 nucleotides read TGTGCCAGCAGTTTTCGCGACAGGGACACTGAAGCTTTCTTT. Translated, it gives CASSFRDRDTEAFF.

The chain combines TRBV3-1 (or the pseudogene TRBV3-2) with TRBJ1-1; no firm D call. V was shortened by 1 base and J by 0 bases, with 3 bases between the two germline ends. Germline lookup yields CDR1 LGHDT and CDR2 YNNKEL (reference sequence). The CDR3 covers 13 residues. This CDR3 is CASSQGMNTEAFF. CDR3 sequence (DNA): TGTGCCAGCAGCCAAGGTATGAACACTGAAGCTTTCTTT.

J is TRBJ1-5 and V is TRBV21-1; the table gives TRBD1 as D, unverified against the DNA. TRBV21-1 represents a pseudogene. The CDR3 runs 13 residues. The CDR3 reads CAKRGRKDQPQHF. CDR3 sequence (DNA): TGTGCCAAAAGGGGGCGGAAGGATCAGCCCCAGCATTTT.

The chain combines TRBV7-9 with TRBJ2-3; perhaps TRBD1 as D (6 bases). Looked up from germline, CDR1 is SEHNR and CDR2 is FQNEAQ (reference sequence). The CDR3 length is 14 residues. V dropped 1 base and J dropped 6 bases, with 11 bases sitting between them. This chain's CDR3 is CASSLGQGLDTQYF. The CDR3 DNA is TGTGCCAGCAGCTTAGGGCAGGGGTTGGATACGCAGTATTTT.

This clone was recorded a few times. This sequence joins TRBV4-3 and TRBJ2-7, with 9 bases matching TRBD2. This CDR3 is built from 17 residues. Germline values: CDR1 LGHNA, CDR2 YSLEER. The ends lost 1 base at V and 0 bases at J; junction bases unmatched: 7. CDR3 protein: CASSQVSAGGSSYEQYF. The CDR3 DNA is TGCGCCAGCAGCCAAGTCAGCGCGGGAGGGAGCTCCTACGAGCAGTACTTC.

This clone has just one count. The J gene is TRBJ1-1, the V gene TRBV18; D not resolved. Germline CDR1 reads KGHSH; CDR2 reads LQKENI. The V end was cut by 2 bases, the J end by 5 bases, with 21 bases between. The CDR3 has 17 amino acids. The DNA of the CDR3 is TGTGCCAGCTCACCATTTTCGCTATTCAGCTCCGGGACTGAAGCTTTCTTT. Amino acid sequence: CASSPFSLFSSGTEAFF.

This clone has only a few counts. Other DNA sequences in the sample encode the same CDR3. The chain joins TRBV12-5 to TRBJ1-1, with 7 bases identical to TRBD1. The CDR3 has 16 residues. Trimming cost V 1 base and J 1 base; bases outside gene matches: 6. Germline loops: CDR1 LGHNT, CDR2 FRNRAP. CDR3 in DNA: TGTGCTAGTGGTTTGGAAGGGGGCGAAGGGAACACTGAAGCTTTCTTT. As protein: CASGLEGGEGNTEAFF.

The chain employs TRBV10-3 and TRBJ2-7; TRBD1 is a possible D gene (5 bases). V was trimmed by 4 bases and J by 2 bases, leaving 15 bases between them. Looked up from germline, CDR1 is ENHRY and CDR2 is SYGVKD. CDR3 length equals 15 residues. The CDR3 nucleotides read TGTGCCATCAGTGTTTGGCAGGGCTCTACCTACGAGCAGTACTTC. Translated, it gives CAISVWQGSTYEQYF.

This chain connects TRBV13 to TRBJ2-3, with 9 bases fitting TRBD2. The CDR3 spans 17 residues. Trimming cost V 2 bases and J 1 base; bases outside gene matches: 7. Germline values: CDR1 PRHDT, CDR2 FYEKMQ (reference sequence). Here the CDR3 reads CASSLFLAGERTDTQYF. CDR3 nucleotides: TGTGCCAGCAGCTTATTCTTAGCGGGAGAGCGCACAGATACGCAGTATTTT.

The gene calls are TRBV6-5 and TRBJ1-1, with D hard to call. The CDR3 loop spans 15 amino acids. The V gene's germline CDR1 is MNHEY and CDR2 SVGAGI. Deletions cut 8 bases from V and 3 bases from J, with 19 bases between. The CDR3 spells CASESRWKWDTEAFF. CDR3 coding DNA: TGTGCCAGCGAATCCAGGTGGAAGTGGGACACTGAAGCTTTCTTT.

The DNA for the CDR3 is TGTGCCAGCAGCTTAGAGGTTGGAGGGGTCACAGATACGCAGTATTTT. It specifies CASSLEVGGVTDTQYF. This sequence joins TRBV7-2 and TRBJ2-3; a possible D gene is TRBD2 (6 bases). The CDR3 has 16 residues. Trimming took 1 base from V and 2 from J, leaving 13 bases between them. CDR1 is SGHTA and CDR2 is FQGNSA in the germline V gene.

The chain joins TRBV5-1 to TRBJ2-3, with a weak D call TRBD2 (6 bases). With 0 bases removed from V and 0 bases from J, the gap between germline ends came to 14 bases. There are 17 residues in the CDR3. The germline gives CDR1 SGHRS, CDR2 YFSETQ. In DNA form, the CDR3 reads TGCGCCAGCAGCTTGGCCGGGCGGGGTCCTAGCACAGATACGCAGTATTTT. Translation gives CASSLAGRGPSTDTQYF.

This clone was picked up a small number of times. V is TRBV6-6 and J is TRBJ1-3; 9 nucleotides match TRBD1. The trim removed 2 bases at V and 6 bases at J, leaving 5 bases unmatched. The CDR3 runs to 15 residues. Germline V gene data show CDR1 as MNHNY and CDR2 as SVGAGI (reference sequence). This chain's CDR3 is CASSYVGQGINTIYF. CDR3 nucleotide sequence: TGTGCCAGCAGTTACGTGGGACAGGGTATAAACACCATATATTTT.

This chain uses TRBV19 with TRBJ1-1; tentatively, D is TRBD1 (6 bases). V was clipped by 9 bases and J by 4 bases, with 12 bases between them. Germline CDR1 and CDR2: LNHDA and SQIVND (reference sequence). This CDR3 contains 12 residues. In DNA, the CDR3 is TGTGCCAGCGGATACAGGGCCACTGAAGCTTTCTTT. This codes for CASGYRATEAFF.

The rearrangement links TRBV28 to TRBJ2-1, with TRBD2 matching over 7 bases. This CDR3 has 14 residues. J lost 6 bases, V lost 3 bases, and 5 bases had no gene match. From germline, CDR1 is MDHEN and CDR2 SYDVKM. CDR3 protein: CASSFRTRLNEQFF. CDR3 nucleotide sequence: TGTGCCAGCAGTTTCCGGACTAGACTCAATGAGCAGTTCTTC.

V is TRBV5-8 and J is TRBJ1-1; 8 bases align to TRBD1. Trimming took 5 bases from V and 3 from J; bases not matched to a gene: 12. CDR3 size: 16 residues. Germline V gives CDR1 SGHTS, CDR2 YDEGEE. CDR3 bases: TGTGCCAGCAGTGTAGGACAGGGATGGTTTGACACTGAAGCTTTCTTT. Amino acids: CASSVGQGWFDTEAFF.

The chain uses TRBV7-7 and TRBJ1-1; tentative D call: TRBD1 (6 bases). V lost 3 bases and J lost 5, with 10 bases in between. The CDR3 consists of 13 residues. The V gene's germline CDR1 is SSHAT and CDR2 FNYEAQ (reference sequence). The CDR3 protein is CASSLGAGTEAFF. The CDR3 DNA is TGTGCCAGCAGCTTGGGGGCCGGGACTGAAGCTTTCTTT.

The chain is built from TRBV6-2 or TRBV6-3 and TRBJ1-1; D unclear. This CDR3 is built from 12 residues. Germline lookup yields CDR1 MNHEY and CDR2 SVGEGT. With 2 bases removed from V and 7 bases from J, the gap between germline ends came to 8 bases. CDR3 protein: CASSYHRNEAFF. CDR3 coding DNA: TGTGCCAGCAGTTACCACAGAAATGAAGCTTTCTTT.

The chain is built from TRBV11-3 and TRBJ1-1; 7 nucleotides agree with TRBD1. Germline assignment: CDR1 SGHNT and CDR2 YENEEA. This CDR3 contains 13 residues. Trimming cost V 5 bases and J 5 bases; bases outside gene matches: 5. The CDR3 DNA is TGTGCCAGCAGCCTCCGACAGGGAACTGAAGCTTTCTTT. Its protein is CASSLRQGTEAFF.

The CDR3 here is CASSPGTGRMNQPQHF. CDR3 nucleotide sequence: TGTGCCAGCAGTCCCGGGACAGGGCGTATGAATCAGCCCCAGCATTTT. The V gene is TRBV28, the J gene TRBJ1-5, with 9 bases lining up with TRBD1. The germline CDR1 and CDR2 sequences are MDHEN and SYDVKM. The V and J ends lost 5 bases and 4 bases, in that order; junction bases with no gene match: 9. The CDR3 covers 16 residues.

This clone appeared once. This chain uses TRBV7-2 with TRBJ2-3, with 8 bases identical to TRBD1. Germline V gene data show CDR1 as SGHTA and CDR2 as FQGNSA. The CDR3 sequence is 15 residues long. The V and J ends lost 1 base and 3 bases, in that order; junction bases with no gene match: 3. CDR3 amino acids: CASSLDRGKTDTQYF. The CDR3 nucleotides are TGTGCCAGCAGCTTAGACAGGGGGAAGACAGATACGCAGTATTTT.